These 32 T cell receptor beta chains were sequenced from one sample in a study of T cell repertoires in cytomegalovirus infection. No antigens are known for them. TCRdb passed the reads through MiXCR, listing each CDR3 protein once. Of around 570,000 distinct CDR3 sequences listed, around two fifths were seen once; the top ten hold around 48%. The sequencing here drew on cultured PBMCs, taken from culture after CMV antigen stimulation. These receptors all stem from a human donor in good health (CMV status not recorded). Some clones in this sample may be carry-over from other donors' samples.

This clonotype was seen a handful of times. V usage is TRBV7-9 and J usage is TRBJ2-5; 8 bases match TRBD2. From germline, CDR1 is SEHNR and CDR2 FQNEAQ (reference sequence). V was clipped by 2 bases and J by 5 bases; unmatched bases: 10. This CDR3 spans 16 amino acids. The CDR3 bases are TGTGCCAGCAGCTTAAGTACGGGGGGGCCCCGGGAGACCCAGTACTTC. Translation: CASSLSTGGPRETQYF.

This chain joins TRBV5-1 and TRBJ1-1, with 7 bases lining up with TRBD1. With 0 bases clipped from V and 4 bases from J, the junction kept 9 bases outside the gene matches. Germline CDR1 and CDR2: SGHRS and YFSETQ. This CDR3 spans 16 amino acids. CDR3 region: CASSLATGLFGTEAFF. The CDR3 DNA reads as TGCGCCAGCAGCTTGGCGACAGGGCTTTTTGGCACTGAAGCTTTCTTT. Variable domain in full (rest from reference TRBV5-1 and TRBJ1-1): KAGVTQTPRYLIKTRGQQVTLSCSPISGHRSVSWYQQTPGQGLQFLFEYFSETQRNKGNFPGRFSGRQFSNSRSEMNVSTLELGDSALYLCASSLATGLFGTEAFFGQGTRLTVV.

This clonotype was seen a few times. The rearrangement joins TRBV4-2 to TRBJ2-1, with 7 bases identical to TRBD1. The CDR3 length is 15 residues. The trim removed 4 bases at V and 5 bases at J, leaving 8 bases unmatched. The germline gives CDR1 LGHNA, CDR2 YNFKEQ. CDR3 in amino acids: CASSPFRGLNNEQFF. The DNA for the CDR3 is TGTGCCAGCAGCCCCTTTAGGGGGCTGAACAATGAGCAGTTCTTC.

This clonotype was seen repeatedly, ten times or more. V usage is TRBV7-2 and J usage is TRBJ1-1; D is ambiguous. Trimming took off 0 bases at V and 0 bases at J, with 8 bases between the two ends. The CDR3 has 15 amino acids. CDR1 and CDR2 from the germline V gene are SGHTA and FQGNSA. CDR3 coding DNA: TGTGCCAGCAGCTTAGCAAAACAGATGAACACTGAAGCTTTCTTT. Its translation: CASSLAKQMNTEAFF.

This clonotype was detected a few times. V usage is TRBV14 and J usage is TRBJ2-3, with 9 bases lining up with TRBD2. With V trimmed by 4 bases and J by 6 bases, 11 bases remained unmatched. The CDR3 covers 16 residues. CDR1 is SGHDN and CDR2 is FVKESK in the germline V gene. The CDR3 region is CASSLGGLAGVDTQYF. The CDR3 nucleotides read TGTGCCAGCAGCCTCGGGGGACTAGCCGGAGTTGATACGCAGTATTTT.

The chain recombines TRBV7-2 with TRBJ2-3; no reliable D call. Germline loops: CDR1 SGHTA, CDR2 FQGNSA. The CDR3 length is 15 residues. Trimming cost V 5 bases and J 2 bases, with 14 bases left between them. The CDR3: CASSPSIHHTDTQYF. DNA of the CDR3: TGTGCCAGCAGCCCAAGTATCCACCACACAGATACGCAGTATTTT.

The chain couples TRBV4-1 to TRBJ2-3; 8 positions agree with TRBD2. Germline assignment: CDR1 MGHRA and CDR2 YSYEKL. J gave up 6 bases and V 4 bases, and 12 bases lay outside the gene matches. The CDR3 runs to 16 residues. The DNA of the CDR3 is TGCGCCAGCAGCCGGGACCGGAGCGGGGGTGCCGATACGCAGTATTTT. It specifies CASSRDRSGGADTQYF.

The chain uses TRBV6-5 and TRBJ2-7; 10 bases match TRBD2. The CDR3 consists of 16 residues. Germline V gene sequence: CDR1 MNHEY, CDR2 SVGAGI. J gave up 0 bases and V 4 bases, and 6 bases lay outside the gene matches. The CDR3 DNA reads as TGTGCCAGCAGTTTTGGACTAGCGGCTCGCTCCTACGAGCAGTACTTC. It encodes CASSFGLAARSYEQYF.

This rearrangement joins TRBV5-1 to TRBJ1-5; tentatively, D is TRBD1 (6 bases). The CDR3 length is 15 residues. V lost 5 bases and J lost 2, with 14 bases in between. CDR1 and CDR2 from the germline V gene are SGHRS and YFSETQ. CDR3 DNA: TGCGCCAGCAGGGCAGGGGATGGGGGCAATCAGCCCCAGCATTTT. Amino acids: CASRAGDGGNQPQHF. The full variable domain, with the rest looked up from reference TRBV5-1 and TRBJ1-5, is KAGVTQTPRYLIKTRGQQVTLSCSPISGHRSVSWYQQTPGQGLQFLFEYFSETQRNKGNFPGRFSGRQFSNSRSEMNVSTLELGDSALYLCASRAGDGGNQPQHFGDGTRLSIL.

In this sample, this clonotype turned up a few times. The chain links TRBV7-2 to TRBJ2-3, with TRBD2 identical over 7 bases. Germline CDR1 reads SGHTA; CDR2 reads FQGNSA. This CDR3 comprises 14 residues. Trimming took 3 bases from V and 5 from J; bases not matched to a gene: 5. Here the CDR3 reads CASSFSASGDTQYF. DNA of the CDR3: TGTGCCAGCAGCTTTTCGGCTAGCGGAGATACGCAGTATTTT.

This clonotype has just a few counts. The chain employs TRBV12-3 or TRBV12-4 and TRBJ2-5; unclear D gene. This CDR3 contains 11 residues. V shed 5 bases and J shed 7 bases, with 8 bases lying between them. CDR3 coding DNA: TGTGCCAGCAGTCCTGCGGCGACCCAGTACTTC. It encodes CASSPAATQYF.

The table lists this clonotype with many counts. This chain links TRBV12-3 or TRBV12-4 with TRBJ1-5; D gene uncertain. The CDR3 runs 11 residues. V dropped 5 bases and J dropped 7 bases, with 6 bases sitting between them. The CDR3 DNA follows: TGTGCCAGCAGTCGGACCCAGCCCCAGCATTTT. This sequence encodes CASSRTQPQHF.

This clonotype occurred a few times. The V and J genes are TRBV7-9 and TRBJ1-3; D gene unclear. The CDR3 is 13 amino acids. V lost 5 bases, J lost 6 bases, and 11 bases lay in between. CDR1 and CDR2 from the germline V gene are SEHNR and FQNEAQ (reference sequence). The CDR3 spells CASSLRGLNTIYF. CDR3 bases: TGTGCCAGCAGCCTCCGAGGGCTAAACACCATATATTTT.

The CDR3 loop reads CASSKGTGELFF. The DNA of the CDR3 is TGCGCCAGCAGCAAAGGGACCGGGGAGCTGTTTTTT. The rearrangement uses TRBV5-1 and TRBJ2-2; D not resolved. Trimming took 4 bases from V and 5 from J, leaving 6 bases between them. CDR1 is SGHRS and CDR2 is YFSETQ in the germline V gene. CDR3 length: 12 residues.

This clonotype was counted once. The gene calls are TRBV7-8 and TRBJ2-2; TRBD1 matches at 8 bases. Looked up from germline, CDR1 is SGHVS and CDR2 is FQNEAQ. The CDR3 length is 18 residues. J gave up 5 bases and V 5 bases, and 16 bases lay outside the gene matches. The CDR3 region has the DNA TGTGCCAGCAGCCCAGGGACAGGCAACAAGGAAAGGACCGGGGAGCTGTTTTTT. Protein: CASSPGTGNKERTGELFF. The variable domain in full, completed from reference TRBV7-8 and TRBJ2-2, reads GAGVSQSPRYKVAKRGQDVALRCDPISGHVSLFWYQQALGQGPEFLTYFQNEAQLDKSGLPSDRFFAERPEGSVSTLKIQRTQQEDSAVYLCASSPGTGNKERTGELFFGEGSRLTVL.

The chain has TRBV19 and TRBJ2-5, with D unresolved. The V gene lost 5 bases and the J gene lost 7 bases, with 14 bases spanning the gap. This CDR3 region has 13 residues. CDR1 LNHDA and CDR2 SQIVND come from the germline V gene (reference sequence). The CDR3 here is CASSSTLAGTQYF. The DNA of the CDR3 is TGTGCCAGTAGTTCGACGCTTGCTGGGACCCAGTACTTC.

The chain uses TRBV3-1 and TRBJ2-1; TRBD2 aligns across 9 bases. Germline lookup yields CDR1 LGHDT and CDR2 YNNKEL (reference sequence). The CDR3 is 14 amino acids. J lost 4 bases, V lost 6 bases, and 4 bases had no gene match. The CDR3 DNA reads TGTGCCAGCAGACGCGGGGGGGATTACAATGAGCAGTTCTTC. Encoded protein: CASRRGGDYNEQFF.

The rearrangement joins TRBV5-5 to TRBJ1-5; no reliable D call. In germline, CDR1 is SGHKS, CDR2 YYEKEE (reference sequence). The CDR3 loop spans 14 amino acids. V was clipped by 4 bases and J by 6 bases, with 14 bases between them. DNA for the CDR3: TGTGCCAGCAGCCCGGGGAGGGTAGGTCAGCCCCAGCATTTT. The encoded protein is CASSPGRVGQPQHF.

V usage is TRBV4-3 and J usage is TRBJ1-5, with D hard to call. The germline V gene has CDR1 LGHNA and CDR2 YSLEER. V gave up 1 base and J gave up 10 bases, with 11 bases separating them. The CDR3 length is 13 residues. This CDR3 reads CASSQAEADPQHF. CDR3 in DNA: TGCGCCAGCAGCCAAGCGGAGGCCGACCCCCAGCATTTT.

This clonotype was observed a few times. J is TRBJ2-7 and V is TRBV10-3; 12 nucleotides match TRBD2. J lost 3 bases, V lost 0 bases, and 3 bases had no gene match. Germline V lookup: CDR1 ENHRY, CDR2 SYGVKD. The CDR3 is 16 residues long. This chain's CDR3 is CAISESATSGGYEQYF. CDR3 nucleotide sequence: TGTGCCATCAGTGAGTCAGCGACTAGCGGGGGCTACGAGCAGTACTTC.

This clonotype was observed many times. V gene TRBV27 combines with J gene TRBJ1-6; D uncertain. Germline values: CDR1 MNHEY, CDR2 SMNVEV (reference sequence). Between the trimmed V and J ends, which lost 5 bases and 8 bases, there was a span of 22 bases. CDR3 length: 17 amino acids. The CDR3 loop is CASSTTPGFETDSPLHF. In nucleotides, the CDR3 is TGTGCCAGCAGTACTACTCCGGGTTTTGAAACGGATTCACCCCTCCACTTT.

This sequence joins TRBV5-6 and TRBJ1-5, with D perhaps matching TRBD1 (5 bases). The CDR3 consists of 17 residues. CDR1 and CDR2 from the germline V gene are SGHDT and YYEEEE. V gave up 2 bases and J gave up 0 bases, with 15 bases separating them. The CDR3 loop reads CASSFWDRSYSNQPQHF. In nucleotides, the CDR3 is TGTGCCAGCAGCTTCTGGGACCGAAGCTATAGCAATCAGCCCCAGCATTTT.

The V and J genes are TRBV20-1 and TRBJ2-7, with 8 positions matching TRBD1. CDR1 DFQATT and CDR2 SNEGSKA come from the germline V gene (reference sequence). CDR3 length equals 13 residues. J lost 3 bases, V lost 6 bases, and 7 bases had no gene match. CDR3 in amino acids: CSAWTGSFYEQYF. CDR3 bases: TGCAGTGCCTGGACAGGGTCATTCTACGAGCAGTACTTC.

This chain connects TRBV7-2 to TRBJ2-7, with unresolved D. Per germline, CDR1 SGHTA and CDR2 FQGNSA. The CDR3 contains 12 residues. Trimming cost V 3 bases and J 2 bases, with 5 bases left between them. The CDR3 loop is CASSLATYEQYV. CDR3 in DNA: TGTGCCAGCAGCTTGGCCACCTACGAGCAGTACGTC.

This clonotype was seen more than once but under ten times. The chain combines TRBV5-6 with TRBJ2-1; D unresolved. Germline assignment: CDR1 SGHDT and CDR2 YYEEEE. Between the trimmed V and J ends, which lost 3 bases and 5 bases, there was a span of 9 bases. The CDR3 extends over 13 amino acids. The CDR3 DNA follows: TGTGCCAGCAGCTCTAGGACGAACAATGAGCAGTTCTTC. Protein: CASSSRTNNEQFF.

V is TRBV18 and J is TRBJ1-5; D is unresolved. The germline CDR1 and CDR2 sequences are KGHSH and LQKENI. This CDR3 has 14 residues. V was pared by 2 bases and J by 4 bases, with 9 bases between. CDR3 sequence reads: CASSPGQWNQPQHF. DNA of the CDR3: TGTGCCAGCTCACCAGGGCAGTGGAATCAGCCCCAGCATTTT. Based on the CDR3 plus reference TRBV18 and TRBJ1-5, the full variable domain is NAGVMQNPRHLVRRRGQEARLRCSPMKGHSHVYWYRQLPEEGLKFMVYLQKENIIDESGMPKERFSAEFPKEGPSILRIQQVVRGDSAAYFCASSPGQWNQPQHFGDGTRLSIL.

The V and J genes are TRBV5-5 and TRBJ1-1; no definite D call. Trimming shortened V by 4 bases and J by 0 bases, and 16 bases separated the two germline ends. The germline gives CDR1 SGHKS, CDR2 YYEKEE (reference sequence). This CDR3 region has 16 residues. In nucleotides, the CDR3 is TGTGCCAGCAGCCGAACCGGGCGGCAGTTGAACACTGAAGCTTTCTTT. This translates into CASSRTGRQLNTEAFF.

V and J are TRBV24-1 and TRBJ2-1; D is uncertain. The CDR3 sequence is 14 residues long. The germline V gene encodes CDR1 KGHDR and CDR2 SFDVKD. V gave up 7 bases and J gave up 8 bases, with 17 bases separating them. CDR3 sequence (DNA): TGTGCCACCAGCCTGGGGTCCGCCTCGGATGAGCAGTTCTTC. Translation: CATSLGSASDEQFF.

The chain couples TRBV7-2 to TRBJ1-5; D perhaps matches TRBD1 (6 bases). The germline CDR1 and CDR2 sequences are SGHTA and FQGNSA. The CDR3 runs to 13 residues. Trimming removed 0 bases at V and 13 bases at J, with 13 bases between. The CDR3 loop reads CASSLAPTGLQHF. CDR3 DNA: TGTGCCAGCAGCTTAGCCCCAACAGGGCTTCAGCATTTT.

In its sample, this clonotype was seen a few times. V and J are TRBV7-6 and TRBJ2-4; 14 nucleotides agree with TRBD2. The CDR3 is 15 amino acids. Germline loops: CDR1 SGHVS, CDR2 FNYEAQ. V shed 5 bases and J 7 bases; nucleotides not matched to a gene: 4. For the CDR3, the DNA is TGTGCCAGCAGCGCGACTAGCGGGGGGGCCAACATTCAGTACTTC. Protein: CASSATSGGANIQYF.

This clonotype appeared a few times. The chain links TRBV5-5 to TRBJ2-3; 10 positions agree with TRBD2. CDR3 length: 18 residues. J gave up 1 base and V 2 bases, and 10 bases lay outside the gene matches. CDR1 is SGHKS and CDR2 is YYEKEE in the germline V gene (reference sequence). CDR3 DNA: TGTGCCAGCAGCTTTCTAGTATTAGCGGGGGGCGGCACAGATACGCAGTATTTT. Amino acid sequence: CASSFLVLAGGGTDTQYF.

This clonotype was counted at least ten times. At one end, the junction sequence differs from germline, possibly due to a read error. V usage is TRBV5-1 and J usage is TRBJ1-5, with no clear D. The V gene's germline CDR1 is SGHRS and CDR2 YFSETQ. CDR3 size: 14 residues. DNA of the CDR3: TGTGCCAGCAGCTTGGGTACGGGCAATCAGCCCCAGCATTTT. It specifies CASSLGTGNQPQHF.